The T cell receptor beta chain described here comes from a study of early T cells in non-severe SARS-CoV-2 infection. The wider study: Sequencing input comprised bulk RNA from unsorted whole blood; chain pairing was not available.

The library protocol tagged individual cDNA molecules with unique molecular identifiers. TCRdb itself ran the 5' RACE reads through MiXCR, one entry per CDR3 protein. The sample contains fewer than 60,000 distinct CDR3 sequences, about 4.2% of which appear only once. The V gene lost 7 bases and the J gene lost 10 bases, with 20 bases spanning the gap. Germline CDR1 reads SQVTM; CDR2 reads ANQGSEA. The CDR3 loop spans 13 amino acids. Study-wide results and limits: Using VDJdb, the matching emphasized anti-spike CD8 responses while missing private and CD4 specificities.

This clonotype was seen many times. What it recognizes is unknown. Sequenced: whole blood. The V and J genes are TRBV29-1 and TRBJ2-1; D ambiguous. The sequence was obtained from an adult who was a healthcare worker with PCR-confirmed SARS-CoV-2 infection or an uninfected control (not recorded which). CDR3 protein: CSAPTTKGLEQFF. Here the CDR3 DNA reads TGCAGCGCCCCGACCACCAAGGGCCTCGAGCAGTTCTTC.